The 10 T cell receptor beta chains listed next were all sequenced from one sample in a study of CD8 T cells in ankylosing spondylitis. A single record per CDR3 protein comes from TCRdb applying MiXCR to the 5' RACE reads. The data hold 150,000 to 200,000 distinct CDR3 sequences, with 11% observed a single time. Sequenced input: blood, either unsorted or a sorted T cell fraction (not recorded which). These receptors originate from a male donor with ankylosing spondylitis or in good health (not recorded which).

The chain combines TRBV7-2 with TRBJ2-3; 7 nucleotides agree with TRBD2. The CDR3 spans 15 residues. Germline loops: CDR1 SGHTA, CDR2 FQGNSA. V lost 4 bases, J lost 1 base, and 5 bases stayed unmatched. This CDR3 is CASSSWTSCTDTQYF. The CDR3 coding sequence is TGTGCCAGCAGCTCTTGGACTAGTTGCACAGATACGCAGTATTTT.

In this sample, this clonotype turned up a few times. This chain uses TRBV6-2 or TRBV6-3 with TRBJ1-5; D call uncertain. CDR3 length: 12 residues. Germline CDR1 reads MNHEY; CDR2 reads SVGEGT. Trimming took off 0 bases at V and 5 bases at J, with 2 bases between the two ends. The CDR3 DNA sequence: TGTGCCAGCAGTTACTCTTATCAGCCCCAGCATTTT. Translated, it gives CASSYSYQPQHF.

The chain has TRBV5-1 and TRBJ2-7, with D perhaps matching TRBD1 (5 bases). Trimming left V 1 base short and J 0 bases short, with 20 bases between. The germline gives CDR1 SGHRS, CDR2 YFSETQ. The CDR3 runs 18 residues. The DNA for the CDR3 is TGCGCCAGCAGCTTGAAAGGGCAGGGAAACTTAAACTCCTACGAGCAGTACTTC. Translated, it gives CASSLKGQGNLNSYEQYF.

Comments on this clonotype: A read error is possible here, since a much larger clone lies one base away. The chain combines TRBV5-1 with TRBJ2-3; 7 positions agree with TRBD1. The J call may be faulty, since TRBJ1-5 better matches the DNA end. The CDR3 length is 14 residues. The germline CDR1 and CDR2 sequences are SGHRS and YFSETQ. This chain's CDR3 is CASSPTQGRDTQHF. For the CDR3, the DNA is TGCGCCAGCAGCCCGACACAGGGGAGAGATACGCAGCATTTT.

The V and J genes are TRBV5-6 and TRBJ2-7; 9 bases fit TRBD2. The V segment lost 0 bases and the J segment 6 bases; nucleotides outside the gene matches: 4. The CDR3 loop spans 14 amino acids. Germline V gene data show CDR1 as SGHDT and CDR2 as YYEEEE. CDR3 region: CASSLVSGSTEQYF. CDR3 DNA sequence: TGTGCCAGCAGCTTGGTTAGCGGGAGCACCGAGCAGTACTTC.

This clonotype was observed at least ten times. This CDR3 reads CAMGGQVDYGYTF. Written as DNA, the CDR3 is TGTGCCATGGGGGGACAGGTTGACTATGGCTACACCTTC. The genes are TRBV10-3 and TRBJ1-2; TRBD1 aligns across 8 bases. The CDR3 sequence is 13 residues long. J gave up 3 bases and V 9 bases, and 6 bases lay outside the gene matches. Per germline, CDR1 ENHRY and CDR2 SYGVKD.

This clonotype occurred many times. V and J are TRBV20-1 and TRBJ1-3; the D gene is possibly TRBD1 (6 bases). In germline, CDR1 is DFQATT, CDR2 SNEGSKA (reference sequence). V lost 5 bases and J 4 bases, leaving 15 bases between the germline ends. This CDR3 region has 14 residues. CDR3 nucleotides: TGCAGTGCTCAACAGGGCGGGCTGGGAAACACCATATATTTT. Translated: CSAQQGGLGNTIYF.

This clonotype was recorded many times. The chain links TRBV10-3 to TRBJ1-1; D gene uncertain. The CDR3 loop spans 13 amino acids. Trimming removed 4 bases at V and 1 base at J, with 7 bases between. Germline V gene lookup returns CDR1 ENHRY and CDR2 SYGVKD. The CDR3 spells CAISVGQNTEAFF. CDR3 nucleotides: TGTGCCATCAGTGTCGGGCAGAACACTGAAGCTTTCTTT.

This clonotype was detected ten times or more. The chain joins TRBV29-1 to TRBJ1-1; 9 nucleotides line up with TRBD1. Per germline, CDR1 SQVTM and CDR2 ANQGSEA. The CDR3 runs to 16 residues. Trimming took 3 bases from V and 5 from J; bases not matched to a gene: 13. CDR3 bases: TGCAGCGTTGATATTGGGGACAGGGTTCGAAGGACTGAAGCTTTCTTT. It encodes CSVDIGDRVRRTEAFF.

In this sample, this clonotype turned up a few times. The V and J genes are TRBV4-1 and TRBJ2-7; weak D call: TRBD2 (5 bases). The germline gives CDR1 MGHRA, CDR2 YSYEKL. There are 15 residues in the CDR3. V was cut by 4 bases and J by 3 bases, with 16 bases left in between. The CDR3 DNA reads TGCGCCAGCAGCCTAAGCCTCGGGGAAAACTACGAGCAGTACTTC. Translation: CASSLSLGENYEQYF.